The entry below gives a single TCR beta chain sequence along with its context. Antigen: not known. This sample is part of a study of T cells in Graves' hyperthyroidism and ophthalmopathy. At the level of the study: Any treatment followed the collection of peripheral blood at initial diagnosis. Study-wide findings and caveats: Most thyroid-expanded clonotypes above 0.001 were also found in blood.

Uncontrolled infections, other autoimmune diseases, pregnancy or lactation led to exclusion of patients. Each 10 ml fresh peripheral blood draw supplied the PBMCs. This CDR3 comprises 17 residues. V lost 0 bases and J 0 bases, leaving 11 bases between the germline ends. Germline CDR1 LNHNV, CDR2 YYDKDF (reference sequence). The source material, RNA transcripts, was used to amplify TCR beta CDR3 regions. TCR CDR3 underwent first-round RT-PCR with the HTBI primer set. Via MiXCR, TCRdb re-called the multiplex PCR reads, giving one row per CDR3 protein. The sample shows approximately 530,000 distinct CDR3 sequences, approximately 15% of them seen only once.

The V gene is TRBV15, the J gene TRBJ1-4, with unresolved D. The receptor was derived from a woman between 18 and 30 years old with Graves' hyperthyroidism. Specimen: blood. The chain's CDR3 is CATSRDRGLATNEKLFF. CDR3 DNA sequence: TGTGCCACCAGCAGAGATAGAGGGTTGGCAACTAATGAAAAACTGTTTTTT. The full variable domain, in which reference TRBV15 and TRBJ1-4 provide the parts outside the CDR3, is DAMVIQNPRYQVTQFGKPVTLSCSQTLNHNVMYWYQQKSSQAPKLLFHYYDKDFNNEADTPDNFQSRRPNTSFCFLDIRSPGLGDTAMYLCATSRDRGLATNEKLFFGSGTQLSVL.